The clone carrying this T cell receptor beta chain was found a few times. The antigen remains unidentified. TCRdb called the reads again in MiXCR, with one record for every CDR3 protein. The table records about 830,000 distinct CDR3 sequences, around a third of them present only once. This specimen belongs to a study of T cell repertoires in cytomegalovirus infection. Study context: Matching HLA type, along with CMV infection, was indicated by public TCR beta signatures.

Whole-study findings and limits: Accumulated public TCR beta family frequency recognized individuals carrying CMV together with the relevant HLA.

This CDR3 is built from 16 residues. Germline V gives CDR1 SGHDT, CDR2 YYEEEE. V lost 4 bases and J 3 bases, leaving 16 bases between the germline ends. The source material was cultured CD8+ T cells from PBMCs, sampled from culture after CMV antigen stimulation. This clonotype originated in a human donor in good health (CMV status not recorded). Some clones in this sample may be carry-over from other donors' samples. This chain links TRBV5-6 with TRBJ1-4; D gene ambiguous. CDR3 protein: CASSLSAWTSNEKLFF. DNA of the CDR3: TGTGCCAGCAGCCTTTCGGCTTGGACTTCTAATGAAAAACTGTTTTTT.